Presented here are 22 T cell receptor beta chains from one specimen sequenced in a study of T-cell memory formation after mild COVID-19. Each CDR3 protein is one row after TCRdb ran MiXCR on the 5' RACE reads. The sample contains about 140,000 distinct CDR3 sequences, roughly a quarter of which appear only once. The sequencing sample was made of PBMCs or a T cell subset sorted from them (not recorded which). These receptors came from an adult woman who had mild COVID-19 (a few samples of this study predate the infection). Cell type and time point are not known.

Ten or more counts support this clonotype. CDR3 bases: TGTGCCAGCAGTTCCCCCCGGACAGGGGAAACTGAAGCTTTCTTT. Its translation is CASSSPRTGETEAFF. The chain carries TRBV27 and TRBJ1-1; 9 bases match TRBD1. With V trimmed by 4 bases and J by 5 bases, 8 bases remained unmatched. The germline V gene encodes CDR1 MNHEY and CDR2 SMNVEV (reference sequence). CDR3 length: 15 residues.

This clonotype was recorded a few times. The CDR3 loop reads CASRRRQPNTGELFF. The DNA of the CDR3 is TGTGCCAGCCGTCGAAGACAGCCTAACACCGGGGAGCTGTTTTTT. This chain links TRBV2 with TRBJ2-2; tentatively, D is TRBD1 (5 bases). Germline assignment: CDR1 SNHLY and CDR2 FYNNEI. CDR3 size: 15 residues. Trimming stripped 8 bases from V and 2 bases from J, with 15 bases between.

This clonotype came up a few times. The rearrangement joins TRBV7-9 to TRBJ2-7; 13 bases match TRBD2. CDR1 and CDR2 from the germline V gene are SEHNR and FQNEAQ (reference sequence). This CDR3 is built from 18 residues. The V gene end was trimmed by 4 bases and the J gene end by 7 bases; junction bases not matched to a gene: 16. In DNA form, the CDR3 reads TGTGCCAGCAGCTCGACACTAGCGGGAGGGCCTTTAAGAAGAGAGCAGTACTTC. It specifies CASSSTLAGGPLRREQYF.

This chain joins TRBV20-1 and TRBJ2-5; D may be TRBD2 (6 bases). The V end was cut by 3 bases, the J end by 8 bases, with 13 bases between. The CDR3 totals 12 residues. In germline, CDR1 is DFQATT, CDR2 SNEGSKA (reference sequence). The CDR3 protein is CSASSGVDTQYF. The CDR3 DNA follows: TGCAGTGCTAGCTCGGGAGTAGACACCCAGTACTTC.

V gene TRBV11-2 combines with J gene TRBJ2-3; a weak D match, TRBD2 (7 bases). Germline V gives CDR1 SGHAT, CDR2 FQNNGV. V was cut by 9 bases and J by 3 bases, with 13 bases left in between. The CDR3 covers 13 residues. Here the CDR3 DNA reads TGTGCCAGAGGGGGGGAAGTTACAGATACGCAGTATTTT. This translates into CARGGEVTDTQYF.

The chain is built from TRBV5-1 and TRBJ1-2, with 7 bases identical to TRBD1. From germline, CDR1 is SGHRS and CDR2 YFSETQ. The CDR3 spans 16 residues. V lost 4 bases, J lost 3 bases, and 12 bases stayed unmatched. CDR3 bases: TGCGCCAGCAGCCAAGGACAGGCTCTCGGGGACTATGGCTACACCTTC. Translated, it gives CASSQGQALGDYGYTF.

The V gene is TRBV20-1, the J gene TRBJ1-1; unclear D gene. V was cut by 0 bases and J by 0 bases, with 11 bases left in between. Germline assignment: CDR1 DFQATT and CDR2 SNEGSKA (reference sequence). This CDR3 contains 15 residues. CDR3 sequence (DNA): TGCAGTGCTAGAGATCAGGAAAGGATGAACACTGAAGCTTTCTTT. The encoded protein is CSARDQERMNTEAFF.

The genes are TRBV19 and TRBJ2-1, with a weak D call TRBD2 (6 bases). Trimming pared 5 bases from V and 8 bases from J, leaving 16 bases between. CDR3 size: 14 residues. Germline V lookup: CDR1 LNHDA, CDR2 SQIVND (reference sequence). CDR3 in amino acids: CASSSGPGGDEQFF. CDR3 nucleotide sequence: TGTGCCAGTAGTTCGGGGCCCGGAGGGGATGAGCAGTTCTTC.

This clonotype was seen a few times. The V gene is TRBV3-1, the J gene TRBJ2-3, with TRBD2 identical over 10 bases. The germline V gene encodes CDR1 LGHDT and CDR2 YNNKEL (reference sequence). Trimming at V came to 4 bases and at J to 2 bases, leaving 6 bases not matched to a gene. CDR3 length: 16 amino acids. The CDR3 DNA sequence: TGTGCCAGCAGCCCTGAGCGGGGGGGCTACACAGATACGCAGTATTTT. It encodes CASSPERGGYTDTQYF.

DNA for the CDR3: TGCGCCAGCAGCCAGAACCAGGGGGTGACTGAAGCTTTCTTT. Its protein is CASSQNQGVTEAFF. V is TRBV4-1 and J is TRBJ1-1, with TRBD1 matching over 7 bases. The CDR3 spans 14 residues. CDR1 and CDR2 (germline): MGHRA, YSYEKL. Trimming took 3 bases from V and 5 from J; bases not matched to a gene: 6.

The chain links TRBV6-5 to TRBJ1-2, with 7 nucleotides matching TRBD1. V was pared by 0 bases and J by 3 bases, with 4 bases of the junction left unmatched. CDR1 and CDR2 (germline): MNHEY, SVGAGI. This CDR3 region has 15 residues. The DNA of the CDR3 is TGTGCCAGCAGTTACTCCAACAGGGGCGACTATGGCTACACCTTC. It codes for CASSYSNRGDYGYTF.

This clonotype was counted ten times or more. The chain employs TRBV5-6 and TRBJ1-1, with D possibly being TRBD1 (5 bases). Germline V CDR1 and CDR2: SGHDT, YYEEEE. Trimming left V 5 bases short and J 5 bases short, with 10 bases between. The CDR3 totals 12 residues. CDR3 sequence (DNA): TGTGCCAGCAGTCGCGGGGGAACTGAAGCTTTCTTT. Translating it yields CASSRGGTEAFF. Based on the CDR3 plus reference TRBV5-6 and TRBJ1-1, the full variable domain is DAGVTQSPTHLIKTRGQQVTLRCSPKSGHDTVSWYQQALGQGPQFIFQYYEEEERQRGNFPDRFSGHQFPNYSSELNVNALLLGDSALYLCASSRGGTEAFFGQGTRLTVV.

This clonotype was counted between two and nine times. The rearrangement joins TRBV29-1 to TRBJ2-3; D is unresolved. Germline lookup yields CDR1 SQVTM and CDR2 ANQGSEA. V lost 4 bases and J lost 1, with 12 bases in between. The CDR3 extends over 14 amino acids. The CDR3 region is CSVVSGLGTDTQYF. The CDR3 region has the DNA TGCAGCGTTGTGTCTGGCCTCGGCACAGATACGCAGTATTTT.

The chain uses TRBV4-3 and TRBJ2-4, with D perhaps TRBD1 (5 bases). Germline V lookup: CDR1 LGHNA, CDR2 YSLEER. V was pared by 1 base and J by 6 bases, with 13 bases between. The CDR3 loop spans 15 amino acids. The CDR3 bases are TGCGCCAGCAGCCAAGGAACGGGCAGGGCAAACATTCAGTACTTC. It is translated as CASSQGTGRANIQYF.

V usage is TRBV30 and J usage is TRBJ2-7, with TRBD2 matching over 11 bases. Germline assignment: CDR1 GTSNPN and CDR2 SVGIG (reference sequence). J lost 4 bases, V lost 1 base, and 6 bases had no gene match. The CDR3 length is 15 residues. The DNA of the CDR3 is TGTGCCTGGAGTGAGGGAGGACTAGCGGGTTACGAGCAGTACTTC. It translates to CAWSEGGLAGYEQYF.

The chain carries TRBV29-1 and TRBJ2-1; a weak D match, TRBD1 (6 bases). Trimming cost V 6 bases and J 9 bases, with 21 bases left between them. Germline CDR1 and CDR2: SQVTM and ANQGSEA. The CDR3 is 14 residues long. The CDR3 nucleotides are TGCAGCGTAAACGACAGGAATGGAGTGTTTGAGCAGTTCTTC. Protein sequence: CSVNDRNGVFEQFF.

The chain combines TRBV4-2 with TRBJ2-6; the match to TRBD2 covers 7 bases. The CDR3 length is 16 residues. CDR1 is LGHNA, CDR2 YNFKEQ, per germline. J gave up 0 bases and V 1 base, and 0 bases lay outside the gene matches. DNA of the CDR3: TGTGCCAGCAGCCAAGGGGGGGGCTCTGGGGCCAACGTCCTGACTTTC. Its protein is CASSQGGGSGANVLTF.

The rearrangement links TRBV7-9 to TRBJ2-2; D not certain. Looked up from germline, CDR1 is SEHNR and CDR2 is FQNEAQ (reference sequence). V shed 11 bases and J shed 4 bases, with 14 bases lying between them. CDR3 size: 13 residues. DNA for the CDR3: TGTGCCCATATGGTCTCGGGCACCGGGGAGCTGTTTTTT. Protein product: CAHMVSGTGELFF.

The rearrangement joins TRBV5-1 to TRBJ2-6, with D uncertain. This CDR3 has 15 amino acids. CDR1 and CDR2 from the germline V gene are SGHRS and YFSETQ. Between the trimmed V and J ends, which lost 0 bases and 0 bases, there was a span of 4 bases. The CDR3 DNA is TGCGCCAGCAGCTTGGGGGCCTCTGGGGCCAACGTCCTGACTTTC. Amino acids: CASSLGASGANVLTF.

This chain connects TRBV5-1 to TRBJ2-7; 10 positions agree with TRBD1. Unmatched junction bases numbered 4, after V lost 0 bases and J lost 1 base. The CDR3 is 16 amino acids. Germline V gene lookup returns CDR1 SGHRS and CDR2 YFSETQ. CDR3 sequence: CASSLEGQGTSYEQYF. Here the CDR3 DNA reads TGCGCCAGCAGCTTGGAGGGACAGGGGACTTCCTACGAGCAGTACTTC.

This sequence joins TRBV20-1 and TRBJ2-5, with D possibly matching TRBD2 (6 bases). The CDR3 is made up of 11 amino acids. Germline lookup yields CDR1 DFQATT and CDR2 SNEGSKA (reference sequence). The CDR3 here is CLAGRGEAQYF. The CDR3 DNA follows: TGCCTCGCAGGGCGGGGTGAGGCCCAGTACTTC.

The chain uses TRBV15 and TRBJ2-5, with TRBD1 matching over 8 bases. The CDR3 runs to 15 residues. The V and J ends lost 3 bases and 4 bases, in that order; junction bases with no gene match: 7. CDR1 and CDR2 (germline): LNHNV, YYDKDF (reference sequence). CDR3 coding DNA: TGTGCCACCAGCAGTCGACGGACAGGGACAGAGACCCAGTACTTC. Encoded protein: CATSSRRTGTETQYF. Together with reference TRBV15 and TRBJ2-5, the CDR3 gives the full variable domain: DAMVIQNPRYQVTQFGKPVTLSCSQTLNHNVMYWYQQKSSQAPKLLFHYYDKDFNNEADTPDNFQSRRPNTSFCFLDIRSPGLGDTAMYLCATSSRRTGTETQYFGPGTRLLVL.